The 15 T cell receptor beta chains reported below all come from one sample, sequenced in a study of T cell changes during pregnancy in multiple sclerosis. Assay used: immunoSEQ multiplex PCR; TCRdb lists only in-frame clones, some missing. This table holds over 30,000 clones, 88% found once. The starting material was CD4+ T cells from peripheral blood mononuclear cells, obtained before pregnancy. The receptors were gathered from a female donor with multiple sclerosis, enrolled in a pregnancy study.

The chain is built from TRBV7-9 and TRBJ2-2, with TRBD1 matching 9 bases. The junction had 5 bases not matched to a gene; V was cut back by 2 bases and J by 4 bases. Germline V lookup: CDR1 SEHNR, CDR2 FQNEAQ (reference sequence). The CDR3 contains 16 residues. The CDR3 DNA reads TGTGCCAGCAGCTTAAGACAGGGGGGAGGCACCGGGGAGCTGTTTTTT. Translating it yields CASSLRQGGGTGELFF. Full variable domain (rest looked up from reference TRBV7-9 and TRBJ2-2): DTGVSQNPRHKITKRGQNVTFRCDPISEHNRLYWYRQTLGQGPEFLTYFQNEAQLEKSRLLSDRFSAERPKGSFSTLEIQRTEQGDSAMYLCASSLRQGGGTGELFFGEGSRLTVL.

The chain carries TRBV27 and TRBJ1-5; possibly TRBD1 for D (5 bases). Germline loops: CDR1 MNHEY, CDR2 SMNVEV (reference sequence). This CDR3 is 14 amino acids long. V gave up 4 bases and J gave up 7 bases, with 14 bases separating them. The CDR3 sequence: CASSYRRGGQPQHF. The CDR3 DNA reads as TGTGCCAGCAGTTATCGCCGGGGGGGGCAGCCCCAGCATTTT.

V is TRBV11-2 and J is TRBJ1-1; D call uncertain. Looked up from germline, CDR1 is SGHAT and CDR2 is FQNNGV. V lost 2 bases and J lost 4, with 14 bases in between. This CDR3 contains 15 residues. The CDR3 here is CASSLPLVRGTEAFF. The CDR3 coding sequence is TGTGCCAGCAGCTTACCGTTGGTACGGGGCACTGAAGCTTTCTTT.

The rearrangement uses TRBV19 and TRBJ1-1; 9 bases agree with TRBD1. Germline V gives CDR1 LNHDA, CDR2 SQIVND (reference sequence). The CDR3 has 16 residues. Germline trimming cut 8 bases from V and 5 bases from J; bases unmatched to any gene: 15. The DNA of the CDR3 is TGTGCCAGTGATCCGGGACAGGGTCCAGGGGGAACTGAAGCTTTCTTT. This codes for CASDPGQGPGGTEAFF.

V is TRBV18 and J is TRBJ2-2; 7 nucleotides match TRBD1. From germline, CDR1 is KGHSH and CDR2 LQKENI. This CDR3 comprises 17 residues. J was trimmed by 4 bases and V by 3 bases; bases with no gene match: 11. In DNA, the CDR3 is TGTGCCAGCTCACCGGTTCGACAGGGTACGGGCACCGGGGAGCTGTTTTTT. It yields the protein CASSPVRQGTGTGELFF.

J is TRBJ1-2 and V is TRBV11-2; 8 bases are shared with TRBD1. In germline, CDR1 is SGHAT, CDR2 FQNNGV. With 1 base clipped from V and 8 bases from J, the junction kept 3 bases outside the gene matches. This CDR3 has 13 residues. This CDR3 reads CASSLAGGDGYTF. In nucleotides, the CDR3 is TGTGCCAGCAGCTTAGCAGGGGGCGACGGCTACACCTTC. Supplemented by reference TRBV11-2 and TRBJ1-2, the full variable domain reads EAGVAQSPRYKIIEKRQSVAFWCNPISGHATLYWYQQILGQGPKLLIQFQNNGVVDDSQLPKDRFSAERLKGVDSTLKIQPAKLEDSAVYLCASSLAGGDGYTFGSGTRLTVV.

The chain recombines TRBV7-3 with TRBJ2-7; D remains unclear. Germline V gives CDR1 SGHTA, CDR2 FQGTGA. V shed 3 bases and J shed 2 bases, with 14 bases lying between them. This CDR3 has 15 residues. The DNA of the CDR3 is TGTGCCAGCAGCTTGAGTCAAGCGCAAACCTACGAGCAGTACTTC. Its protein product is CASSLSQAQTYEQYF.

The chain uses TRBV7-9 and TRBJ1-1; D may be TRBD1 (6 bases). V lost 4 bases and J 6 bases, leaving 9 bases between the germline ends. The length of the CDR3 is 12 residues. Germline V CDR1 and CDR2: SEHNR, FQNEAQ (reference sequence). The CDR3 is CASSSDRPEAFF. The CDR3 DNA reads TGTGCCAGCAGCTCCGACAGGCCTGAAGCTTTCTTT.

The genes are TRBV7-9 and TRBJ2-3; TRBD2 might be the D (5 bases). The germline V gene encodes CDR1 SEHNR and CDR2 FQNEAQ (reference sequence). Trimming cost V 1 base and J 2 bases, with 13 bases left between them. The CDR3 spans 16 residues. This chain's CDR3 is CASSLEAGRSTDTQYF. DNA for the CDR3: TGTGCCAGCAGCTTAGAGGCGGGCAGGTCCACAGATACGCAGTATTTT. The full variable domain, rest sourced from reference TRBV7-9 and TRBJ2-3, is DTGVSQNPRHKITKRGQNVTFRCDPISEHNRLYWYRQTLGQGPEFLTYFQNEAQLEKSRLLSDRFSAERPKGSFSTLEIQRTEQGDSAMYLCASSLEAGRSTDTQYFGPGTRLTVL.

This rearrangement joins TRBV21-1 to TRBJ2-5; TRBD1, as called in the table, went unchecked against the DNA. TRBV21-1 is deemed a pseudogene. CDR3 length: 15 residues. The CDR3 bases are TGTGCCAGCAGCAGAGACAGGGGGCAAAGGGAGACCCAGTACTTC. It specifies CASSRDRGQRETQYF.

In this sample, this clone turned up once. The CDR3 DNA reads as TGTGCCAGCAGCTTACTCCCGGGCACTGAAGCTTTCTTT. Protein product: CASSLLPGTEAFF. The chain joins TRBV7-9 to TRBJ1-1, with D unresolved. Trimming stripped 2 bases from V and 4 bases from J, with 8 bases between. This CDR3 has 13 residues. Germline CDR1 SEHNR, CDR2 FQNEAQ (reference sequence).

The V gene is TRBV5-1, the J gene TRBJ2-2, with no clear D. V shed 3 bases and J shed 2 bases, with 11 bases lying between them. The CDR3 consists of 15 residues. Germline values: CDR1 SGHRS, CDR2 YFSETQ. The CDR3 is CASSSRSSNTGELFF. CDR3 sequence (DNA): TGCGCCAGCAGCTCCCGGTCTAGTAACACCGGGGAGCTGTTTTTT.

The chain employs TRBV21-1 and TRBJ2-4; the DNA was not used to check the table's D call, TRBD2. TRBV21-1 is termed a pseudogene. CDR3 size: 14 residues. CDR3 in amino acids: CASSKQGGENIQYF. DNA of the CDR3: TGTGCCAGCAGCAAACAGGGAGGGGAAAACATTCAGTACTTC.

V is TRBV2 and J is TRBJ1-1; a weak D match, TRBD1 (5 bases). In germline, CDR1 is SNHLY, CDR2 FYNNEI. The CDR3 loop spans 14 amino acids. Trimming removed 3 bases at V and 4 bases at J, with 12 bases between. CDR3 nucleotides: TGTGCCAGCAGTGATATAGGGGTGGGCACTGAAGCTTTCTTT. Translating it yields CASSDIGVGTEAFF.

The CDR3 nucleotides are TGTGCCAGCAGCTTAGGCAGGGGGAGCACTGAAGCTTTCTTT. It is translated as CASSLGRGSTEAFF. The chain links TRBV11-1 to TRBJ1-1; 7 bases are shared with TRBD1. Losses at the gene ends were 1 base for V and 4 bases for J; bases not matched to a gene: 3. The CDR3 loop spans 14 amino acids. The V gene's germline CDR1 is SGHAT and CDR2 FQDESV (reference sequence).